These T cell receptor beta chains were read from a single sample in a study of blood T cell repertoires in COVID-19. The repertoire was sequenced with immunoSEQ multiplex PCR; TCRdb's copy has only in-frame clones and lacks some. The table records about 180,000 clones, over 70% of them present only once. The sequencing input was PBMCs or T cells enriched from blood (not recorded which). These receptors all come from a man aged 60 to 69 who had been exposed to COVID-19. Each CDR3 is given with its conserved first and last residue. D genes are given only for firm matches. A clone size is listed for some rows: how often the clone was seen (once, few, many), or a class if it is expanded.

D gene: TRBD2; clone size: NA; J gene: TRBJ2-1; V gene: TRBV7-2; CDR3 protein: CASSLGLAGRPFSYNEQFF; CDR3 DNA: TGTGCCAGCAGCTTAGGGCTAGCGGGCCGCCCCTTCTCCTACAATGAGCAGTTCTTC
D gene: NA; clone size: few; J gene: TRBJ1-2; V gene: TRBV29-1; CDR3 protein: CSVVYGALQQGYTF; CDR3 DNA: TGCAGCGTTGTGTATGGGGCCCTACAGCAAGGCTACACCTTC
D gene: TRBD1; clone size: NA; J gene: TRBJ2-1; V gene: TRBV27; CDR3 protein: CASSLDRGRYNEQFF; CDR3 DNA: TGTGCCAGCAGTTTAGACAGGGGGCGTTACAATGAGCAGTTCTTC
D gene: TRBD2; clone size: NA; J gene: TRBJ2-1; V gene: TRBV7-3; CDR3 protein: CASSLPQGLAGSNEQFF; CDR3 DNA: TGTGCCAGCAGCCTCCCCCAGGGACTAGCGGGCAGCAATGAGCAGTTCTTC
D gene: TRBD2; clone size: few; J gene: TRBJ2-5; V gene: TRBV19; CDR3 protein: CASRGLAGAKETQYF; CDR3 DNA: TGTGCCAGTAGGGGACTAGCGGGAGCAAAAGAGACCCAGTACTTC
D gene: NA; clone size: few; J gene: TRBJ1-1; V gene: TRBV29-1; CDR3 protein: CSGATGSGEAFF; CDR3 DNA: TGCAGCGGCGCCACAGGGTCTGGTGAAGCTTTCTTT
D gene: NA; clone size: few; J gene: TRBJ2-7; V gene: TRBV7-9; CDR3 protein: CASSWGDAHIYEQYF; CDR3 DNA: TGTGCCAGCAGCTGGGGGGACGCACACATTTACGAGCAGTACTTC
D gene: NA; clone size: NA; J gene: TRBJ1-2; V gene: TRBV13; CDR3 protein: CASSSPSQTARWGYGYTF; CDR3 DNA: TGTGCCAGCAGCTCCCCCTCCCAGACAGCTAGGTGGGGCTATGGCTACACCTTC
D gene: NA; clone size: NA; J gene: TRBJ1-6; V gene: TRBV7-9; CDR3 protein: CASSLDQGGSPLHF; CDR3 DNA: TGTGCCAGCAGCTTAGACCAGGGTGGGTCACCCCTCCACTTT
D gene: TRBD1; clone size: few; J gene: TRBJ2-2; V gene: TRBV6-4; CDR3 protein: CATGTGDTGELFF; CDR3 DNA: TGTGCCACCGGGACAGGCGACACCGGGGAGCTGTTTTTT
D gene: TRBD1; clone size: NA; J gene: TRBJ2-1; V gene: TRBV7-2; CDR3 protein: CASSFRQGRVNEQFF; CDR3 DNA: TGTGCCAGCAGCTTCAGACAGGGAAGGGTCAATGAGCAGTTCTTC
D gene: TRBD1; clone size: once; J gene: TRBJ2-7; V gene: TRBV5-4; CDR3 protein: CASSLRQGALYEQYF; CDR3 DNA: TGTGCCAGCAGCTTAAGACAGGGGGCGCTTTACGAGCAGTACTTC
D gene: NA; clone size: NA; J gene: TRBJ1-5; V gene: TRBV7-8; CDR3 protein: CASSLSDSRNQPQHF; CDR3 DNA: TGTGCCAGCAGCTTGTCGGACAGCCGCAATCAGCCCCAGCATTTT
D gene: TRBD2; clone size: NA; J gene: TRBJ2-1; V gene: TRBV7-3; CDR3 protein: CASSPNLPPVAGDHNEQFF; CDR3 DNA: TGTGCCAGCAGCCCCAACCTCCCCCCTGTAGCGGGAGATCACAATGAGCAGTTCTTC
D gene: TRBD1; clone size: NA; J gene: TRBJ2-7; V gene: TRBV5-1; CDR3 protein: CASSGTGDSRGEQYF; CDR3 DNA: TGCGCCAGCAGTGGGACAGGGGATTCCAGGGGCGAGCAGTACTTC
D gene: NA; clone size: NA; J gene: TRBJ1-4; V gene: TRBV2; CDR3 protein: CASSLGLGEKLFF; CDR3 DNA: TGTGCCAGCAGTCTTGGGCTTGGTGAAAAACTGTTTTTT
D gene: NA; clone size: NA; J gene: TRBJ1-2; V gene: TRBV6-1; CDR3 protein: CASSEARQGTGRGANYGYTF; CDR3 DNA: TGTGCCAGCAGTGAAGCGCGCCAAGGTACAGGGAGGGGAGCTAACTATGGCTACACCTTC
D gene: TRBD1; clone size: once; J gene: TRBJ2-7; V gene: TRBV11-2; CDR3 protein: CASSYSTGTGTYEQYF; CDR3 DNA: TGTGCCAGCAGCTACAGCACCGGGACAGGGACCTACGAGCAGTACTTC
D gene: TRBD1; clone size: NA; J gene: TRBJ1-1; V gene: TRBV5-6; CDR3 protein: CASSLVTTGGRGNTEAFF; CDR3 DNA: TGTGCCAGCAGCTTGGTCACTACAGGGGGCCGAGGTAACACTGAAGCTTTCTTT
D gene: NA; clone size: few; J gene: TRBJ1-2; V gene: TRBV13; CDR3 protein: CASSPQATYGYTF; CDR3 DNA: TGTGCCAGCAGCCCACAGGCTACCTATGGCTACACCTTC
D gene: TRBD1; clone size: NA; J gene: TRBJ1-6; V gene: TRBV4-1; CDR3 protein: CASSQVRTGLASPLHF; CDR3 DNA: TGCGCCAGCAGCCAAGTTCGGACAGGGCTGGCTTCACCCCTCCACTTT
D gene: TRBD2; clone size: NA; J gene: TRBJ2-2; V gene: TRBV7-3; CDR3 protein: CASSPTSGAGELFF; CDR3 DNA: TGTGCCAGCAGCCCGACTAGCGGAGCCGGGGAGCTGTTTTTT
D gene: NA; clone size: NA; J gene: TRBJ1-3; V gene: TRBV4-2; CDR3 protein: CASSQASGGNTIYF; CDR3 DNA: TGTGCCAGCAGCCAAGCTTCGGGGGGAAACACCATATATTTT
D gene: NA; clone size: NA; J gene: TRBJ1-6; V gene: TRBV30; CDR3 protein: CAWRGDSSPLHF; CDR3 DNA: TGTGCCTGGAGGGGAGATAGTTCACCCCTCCACTTT
D gene: TRBD2; clone size: NA; J gene: TRBJ2-1; V gene: TRBV7-2; CDR3 protein: CASSMTSRSYNEQFF; CDR3 DNA: TGTGCCAGCAGCATGACTAGCCGCTCCTACAATGAGCAGTTCTTC
D gene: NA; clone size: few; J gene: TRBJ2-7; V gene: TRBV5-6; CDR3 protein: CASSSPLLTDYYEQYF; CDR3 DNA: TGTGCCAGCAGCTCTCCCCTGTTGACAGATTACTACGAGCAGTACTTC
D gene: NA; clone size: NA; J gene: TRBJ1-4; V gene: TRBV11-3; CDR3 protein: CASSPLRGKNEKLFF; CDR3 DNA: TGTGCCAGCAGCCCTCTCCGGGGAAAAAATGAAAAACTGTTTTTT
D gene: TRBD2; clone size: NA; J gene: TRBJ2-3; V gene: TRBV29-1; CDR3 protein: CSVDPSGTSGYTDTQYF; CDR3 DNA: TGCAGCGTTGATCCCTCCGGGACTAGCGGGTACACAGATACGCAGTATTTT
D gene: TRBD1; clone size: NA; J gene: TRBJ1-3; V gene: TRBV7-8; CDR3 protein: CASSYRGAGNTIYF; CDR3 DNA: TGTGCCAGCAGCTACAGGGGGGCCGGAAACACCATATATTTT